This T cell receptor (beta chain) stems from a study of early T cells in non-severe SARS-CoV-2 infection. This clonotype was detected ten times or more. MiXCR, applied by TCRdb to the 5' RACE reads, yields one record per CDR3 protein. The data contain around 40,000 distinct CDR3 sequences, 9.5% to 13% of them singletons. Germline V gene data show CDR1 as SGHTA and CDR2 as FQGNSA. The CDR3 runs 16 residues. V was shortened by 4 bases and J by 6 bases, with 16 bases between the two germline ends. V and J are TRBV7-2 and TRBJ1-6; D is undetermined. Sequenced sample: whole blood. This TCR was recovered from an adult who was a healthcare worker with PCR-confirmed SARS-CoV-2 infection or an uninfected control (not recorded which). CDR3 loop: CASSSKGARSNSPLHF. In DNA form, the CDR3 reads TGTGCCAGCAGCTCCAAGGGAGCCCGAAGTAATTCACCCCTCCACTTT.